The 32 T cell receptor beta chains reported below all come from one sample, sequenced in a study of T cell repertoires in cytomegalovirus infection. These receptors' antigens are unknown. TCRdb ran MiXCR on the reads and lists one entry per CDR3 protein. The sample carries fewer than 1,000,000 distinct CDR3 sequences, 25% to 40% recorded once. The source was cultured CD8+ T cells from PBMCs, collected from culture after CMV antigen stimulation. The receptors stem from a human donor in good health (CMV status not recorded). Some clones in this sample may be carry-over from other donors' samples.

This clonotype has a handful of counts. This sequence joins TRBV27 and TRBJ1-4; D gene unclear. Germline assignment: CDR1 MNHEY and CDR2 SMNVEV (reference sequence). V lost 2 bases and J lost 6, with 7 bases in between. This CDR3 contains 13 residues. The CDR3 coding sequence is TGTGCCAGCAGTTTAAGCTCAGATGAAAAACTGTTTTTT. It codes for CASSLSSDEKLFF.

This clonotype was counted once. The chain uses TRBV19 and TRBJ1-1; a weak D match, TRBD1 (6 bases). V gave up 1 base and J gave up 1 base, with 10 bases separating them. Germline values: CDR1 LNHDA, CDR2 SQIVND (reference sequence). The CDR3 extends over 15 amino acids. The CDR3 is CASSIGGHPNTEAFF. The CDR3 bases are TGTGCCAGTAGTATAGGGGGACACCCGAACACTGAAGCTTTCTTT.

This clonotype was counted many times. This chain uses TRBV7-8 with TRBJ1-2; D is uncertain. This CDR3 is built from 16 residues. V lost 1 base and J lost 4, with 16 bases in between. The germline V gene has CDR1 SGHVS and CDR2 FQNEAQ. The CDR3 coding sequence is TGTGCCAGCAGCTTAGTATCGAGCGGACGGGCCTATGGCTACACCTTC. Translated: CASSLVSSGRAYGYTF.

The chain is built from TRBV2 and TRBJ2-4; a weak D match, TRBD2 (5 bases). This CDR3 has 12 residues. Germline CDR1 reads SNHLY; CDR2 reads FYNNEI. The V gene lost 11 bases and the J gene lost 3 bases, with 11 bases spanning the gap. The CDR3 DNA sequence: TGTGCCGGAAGCCGGGGCAAAAACATTCAGTACTTC. It is translated as CAGSRGKNIQYF.

The table lists this clonotype with a few counts. The chain has TRBV6-1 and TRBJ2-1, with TRBD1 matching 11 bases. V trimming: 1 base; J trimming: 8 bases; junction bases outside the gene matches: 10. The CDR3 totals 17 residues. CDR1 is MNHNS and CDR2 is SASEGT in the germline V gene. CDR3 region: CASSEVWTGGDFYEQFF. The CDR3, as DNA: TGTGCCAGCAGTGAAGTTTGGACAGGGGGCGATTTCTATGAGCAGTTCTTC.

Ten or more counts support this clonotype. This sequence joins TRBV6-1 and TRBJ1-1; D possibly corresponds to TRBD1 (6 bases). Germline V gives CDR1 MNHNS, CDR2 SASEGT. Trimming removed 6 bases at V and 1 base at J, with 15 bases between. CDR3 length: 15 residues. The CDR3 region is CASRSRDITNTEAFF. The DNA for the CDR3 is TGTGCCAGCAGATCCCGGGACATAACGAACACTGAAGCTTTCTTT.

In this sample, this clonotype turned up many times. The chain recombines TRBV7-8 with TRBJ1-5; D ambiguous. Trimming shortened V by 8 bases and J by 6 bases, and 11 bases separated the two germline ends. CDR3 size: 12 residues. CDR1 and CDR2 from the germline V gene are SGHVS and FQNEAQ. In DNA form, the CDR3 reads TGTGCCAGCGGACGACTGGGTCAGCCCCAGCATTTT. Translating gives CASGRLGQPQHF.

This clonotype has only a few counts. The V gene is TRBV6-1, the J gene TRBJ1-1, with D uncertain. V was pared by 2 bases and J by 3 bases, with 10 bases between. From germline, CDR1 is MNHNS and CDR2 SASEGT. There are 14 residues in the CDR3. Here the CDR3 DNA reads TGTGCCAGCAGTGAATTAAGGACTTACACTGAAGCTTTCTTT. Translated: CASSELRTYTEAFF.

The table lists this clonotype with a few counts. The genes are TRBV4-3 and TRBJ1-2; TRBD1 is a possible D gene (5 bases). The V end was cut by 0 bases, the J end by 6 bases, with 14 bases between. The CDR3 has 15 amino acids. Germline CDR1 reads LGHNA; CDR2 reads YSLEER. CDR3 in amino acids: CASSQEWGNWDGYTF. The CDR3 DNA reads TGCGCCAGCAGCCAAGAATGGGGGAATTGGGATGGCTACACCTTC.

This clonotype has a handful of counts. The chain links TRBV6-5 to TRBJ1-1, with TRBD1 as a possible D gene (6 bases). Germline V CDR1 and CDR2: MNHEY, SVGAGI. The V and J ends lost 0 bases and 1 base respectively, with 9 bases between them. The CDR3 totals 15 residues. The CDR3 bases are TGTGCCAGCAGTTACTCGGAGGGGGGGAACACTGAAGCTTTCTTT. Protein product: CASSYSEGGNTEAFF.

The rearrangement uses TRBV9 and TRBJ2-1; the match to TRBD2 covers 8 bases. The V and J ends lost 3 bases and 8 bases, in that order; junction bases with no gene match: 10. The CDR3 loop spans 15 amino acids. Per germline, CDR1 SGDLS and CDR2 YYNGEE. In nucleotides, the CDR3 is TGTGCCAGCAGCGAGGGAGGGGACGGGGGGGATGAGCAGTTCTTC. Translation: CASSEGGDGGDEQFF.

The chain is built from TRBV6-2 or TRBV6-3 and TRBJ2-5, with a possible D match to TRBD2 (6 bases). Germline V gene sequence: CDR1 MNHEY, CDR2 SVGEGT. This CDR3 is built from 14 residues. V lost 5 bases and J 0 bases, leaving 10 bases between the germline ends. CDR3 loop: CASSGTSYQETQYF. CDR3 sequence (DNA): TGTGCCAGCAGTGGGACTTCGTACCAAGAGACCCAGTACTTC.

This clonotype appeared once. The conserved final phenylalanine or tryptophan is absent from the CDR3, which likely points to a read error. The chain couples TRBV6-2 or TRBV6-3 to TRBJ2-7, with D perhaps TRBD1 (5 bases). Germline values: CDR1 MNHEY, CDR2 SVGEGT. The length of the CDR3 is 16 residues. Trimming took 4 bases from V and 4 from J, leaving 20 bases between them. The CDR3 DNA sequence: TGTGCCAGCAGTTCCCATGACAGAGGTCCTCTTTACGAGCAGTACGAC. It encodes CASSSHDRGPLYEQYD.

The V call is TRBV6-1, the J call TRBJ2-2, with no clear D. Trimming removed 2 bases from V and 1 base from J, with 14 bases in between. The CDR3 extends over 17 amino acids. Germline lookup yields CDR1 MNHNS and CDR2 SASEGT. The DNA of the CDR3 is TGTGCCAGCAGTGAATATGCCCTCCTTGAGAACACCGGGGAGCTGTTTTTT. This translates into CASSEYALLENTGELFF.

The V gene is TRBV12-5, the J gene TRBJ2-7; D is possibly TRBD1 or TRBD2 (5 bases each). The CDR3 runs 12 residues. The germline V gene encodes CDR1 LGHNT and CDR2 FRNRAP. CDR3 DNA: TGTGCAACGGGGCTCAACCCGTACGAGCAGTACTTC. This translates into CATGLNPYEQYF.

J is TRBJ2-7 and V is TRBV28; unclear D gene. With 5 bases removed from V and 1 base from J, the gap between germline ends came to 15 bases. Germline CDR1 MDHEN, CDR2 SYDVKM. The CDR3 has 15 residues. The CDR3 loop reads CASSPTTPESYEQYV. CDR3 nucleotide sequence: TGTGCCAGCAGTCCCACGACCCCAGAGTCCTACGAGCAGTACGTC.

This chain uses TRBV7-9 with TRBJ2-1, with TRBD1 identical over 10 bases. Germline V gene sequence: CDR1 SEHNR, CDR2 FQNEAQ (reference sequence). CDR3 size: 16 residues. J gave up 5 bases and V 4 bases, and 8 bases lay outside the gene matches. In DNA form, the CDR3 reads TGTGCCAGCAGCTCGCCGCGGGACAGGGGCAACAATGAGCAGTTCTTC. This encodes CASSSPRDRGNNEQFF.

This chain uses TRBV5-1 with TRBJ1-1, with D perhaps matching TRBD1 (5 bases). From germline, CDR1 is SGHRS and CDR2 YFSETQ. The CDR3 sequence is 13 residues long. The ends were cut back, 4 bases at V and 7 bases at J, with 14 bases in the middle. This CDR3 reads CASSHGRGGEAFF. The DNA for the CDR3 is TGCGCCAGCAGCCACGGACGGGGCGGTGAAGCTTTCTTT.

A few counts support this clonotype. This sequence joins TRBV4-1 and TRBJ1-4; D not certain. The CDR3 loop spans 14 amino acids. V dropped 5 bases and J dropped 8 bases, with 15 bases sitting between them. Germline assignment: CDR1 MGHRA and CDR2 YSYEKL. The DNA of the CDR3 is TGCGCCAGCAGCTACGTGGCAGGAGACGAAAAACTGTTTTTT. This translates into CASSYVAGDEKLFF.

Many counts were recorded for this clonotype. This rearrangement joins TRBV7-8 to TRBJ2-2; 8 positions match TRBD2. The ends lost 5 bases at V and 4 bases at J; junction bases unmatched: 9. CDR1 SGHVS and CDR2 FQNEAQ come from the germline V gene. The CDR3 loop spans 16 amino acids. CDR3 loop: CASSLIKAGVTGELFF. The DNA for the CDR3 is TGTGCCAGCAGCCTGATTAAAGCGGGGGTCACCGGGGAGCTGTTTTTT. The full variable domain, completed using reference TRBV7-8 and TRBJ2-2, is GAGVSQSPRYKVAKRGQDVALRCDPISGHVSLFWYQQALGQGPEFLTYFQNEAQLDKSGLPSDRFFAERPEGSVSTLKIQRTQQEDSAVYLCASSLIKAGVTGELFFGEGSRLTVL.

CDR3 region: CASSRHRGQRIDEQFF. The CDR3 nucleotides read TGTGCCAGCAGCCGACATCGGGGACAGAGGATTGATGAGCAGTTCTTC. This chain links TRBV7-8 with TRBJ2-1; TRBD1 matches 7 bases. V trimming: 5 bases; J trimming: 8 bases; junction bases outside the gene matches: 15. The length of the CDR3 is 16 residues. CDR1 and CDR2 (germline): SGHVS, FQNEAQ.

This clonotype showed up just once. The rearrangement links TRBV11-2 to TRBJ2-3; 11 nucleotides agree with TRBD2. The J segment lost 4 bases and the V segment lost 5 bases, leaving 11 bases of the junction unmatched. Germline V gives CDR1 SGHAT, CDR2 FQNNGV. This CDR3 region has 17 residues. This chain's CDR3 is CASSTRGSGGGSDTQYF. For the CDR3, the DNA is TGTGCCAGCAGCACCCGGGGTAGCGGGGGGGGCTCAGATACGCAGTATTTT.

This clonotype was detected many times. The chain recombines TRBV6-1 with TRBJ1-1; unclear D gene. The CDR3 contains 14 residues. V shed 2 bases and J shed 1 base, with 8 bases lying between them. Germline V gene sequence: CDR1 MNHNS, CDR2 SASEGT. CDR3 residues: CASSESGTNTEAFF. The CDR3 nucleotides are TGTGCCAGCAGTGAATCGGGAACGAACACTGAAGCTTTCTTT.

This clonotype was recorded at least ten times. The V and J genes are TRBV11-2 and TRBJ2-5; no definite D call. Trimming removed 0 bases from V and 7 bases from J, with 9 bases in between. The germline CDR1 and CDR2 sequences are SGHAT and FQNNGV. This CDR3 region has 13 residues. The CDR3 spells CASSLDPSRTQYF. CDR3 nucleotide sequence: TGTGCCAGCAGCTTAGACCCCAGTCGGACCCAGTACTTC.

The V call is TRBV20-1, the J call TRBJ1-1; possibly TRBD1 for D (5 bases). V lost 0 bases and J lost 0, with 14 bases in between. This CDR3 has 16 residues. Looked up from germline, CDR1 is DFQATT and CDR2 is SNEGSKA (reference sequence). Written as DNA, the CDR3 is TGCAGTGCTAGAGATTTTGCGGCAGGGATGAACACTGAAGCTTTCTTT. Its translation is CSARDFAAGMNTEAFF.

This clonotype was detected a few times. V and J are TRBV6-1 and TRBJ2-7, with a tentative D call TRBD1 (6 bases). This CDR3 is 15 amino acids long. Germline assignment: CDR1 MNHNS and CDR2 SASEGT. Trimming took 6 bases from V and 3 from J, leaving 18 bases between them. The CDR3 DNA reads as TGTGCCAGCAGGTTACACCGGGACAAAGACTACGAGCAGTACGTC. This translates into CASRLHRDKDYEQYV.

This clonotype was seen more than once but under ten times. This rearrangement joins TRBV2 to TRBJ1-6; unclear D gene. V was clipped by 2 bases and J by 11 bases, with 4 bases between them. The germline V gene has CDR1 SNHLY and CDR2 FYNNEI. The CDR3 totals 11 residues. The chain's CDR3 is CASSEKAPLHF. CDR3 bases: TGTGCCAGCAGTGAAAAAGCACCCCTCCACTTT.

The chain carries TRBV19 and TRBJ2-7; D perhaps matches TRBD2 (6 bases). Germline V lookup: CDR1 LNHDA, CDR2 SQIVND (reference sequence). The germline V and J ends were trimmed by 1 base and 4 bases, with 14 bases remaining between them. This CDR3 spans 15 amino acids. The CDR3 sequence: CASSIVEGRRYEQYF. CDR3 bases: TGTGCCAGTAGTATAGTAGAGGGGAGGAGATACGAGCAGTACTTC.

This chain's CDR3 is CASSLAKVNQPQHF. CDR3 DNA sequence: TGTGCCAGCAGCTTAGCTAAAGTCAATCAGCCCCAGCATTTT. This chain joins TRBV7-9 and TRBJ1-5; unclear D gene. Deletions cut 0 bases from V and 3 bases from J, with 6 bases between. Germline V gene lookup returns CDR1 SEHNR and CDR2 FQNEAQ (reference sequence). The CDR3 loop spans 14 amino acids.

This clonotype was seen only a few times. V usage is TRBV27 and J usage is TRBJ1-1; the D is unclear. The V end was cut by 3 bases, the J end by 8 bases, with 13 bases between. CDR3 length: 13 residues. Germline assignment: CDR1 MNHEY and CDR2 SMNVEV (reference sequence). CDR3 nucleotide sequence: TGTGCCAGCAGTTTCCAGTTTGGGATCGAAGCTTTCTTT. This sequence encodes CASSFQFGIEAFF.

This clonotype was counted between two and nine times. J is TRBJ2-1 and V is TRBV12-3 or TRBV12-4; D possibly corresponds to TRBD1 (6 bases). The CDR3 spans 16 residues. Trimming removed 4 bases from V and 5 bases from J, with 18 bases in between. The CDR3 DNA follows: TGTGCCAGCAGTTCGGGTGGGGCAGGGGTTGACAATGAGCAGTTCTTC. Translation gives CASSSGGAGVDNEQFF.

The chain combines TRBV7-9 with TRBJ1-1, with D tentatively TRBD1 (5 bases). The CDR3 runs to 15 residues. Per the germline V gene, CDR1 is SEHNR and CDR2 is FQNEAQ (reference sequence). V lost 5 bases, J lost 0 bases, and 13 bases lay in between. The CDR3: CASSPLTVLNTEAFF. The DNA of the CDR3 is TGTGCCAGCAGCCCACTGACAGTCCTGAACACTGAAGCTTTCTTT.